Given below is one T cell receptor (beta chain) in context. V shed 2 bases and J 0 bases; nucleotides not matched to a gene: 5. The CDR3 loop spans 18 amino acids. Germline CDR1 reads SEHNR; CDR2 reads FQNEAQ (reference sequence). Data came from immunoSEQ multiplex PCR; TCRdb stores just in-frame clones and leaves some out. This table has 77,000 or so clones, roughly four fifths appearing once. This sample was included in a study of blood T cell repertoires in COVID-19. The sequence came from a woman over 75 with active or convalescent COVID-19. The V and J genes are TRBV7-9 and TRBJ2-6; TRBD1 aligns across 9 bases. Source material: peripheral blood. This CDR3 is CASSLRVTGGSGANVLTF. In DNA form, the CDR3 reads TGTGCCAGCAGCTTAAGGGTGACAGGGGGCTCTGGGGCCAACGTCCTGACTTTC.